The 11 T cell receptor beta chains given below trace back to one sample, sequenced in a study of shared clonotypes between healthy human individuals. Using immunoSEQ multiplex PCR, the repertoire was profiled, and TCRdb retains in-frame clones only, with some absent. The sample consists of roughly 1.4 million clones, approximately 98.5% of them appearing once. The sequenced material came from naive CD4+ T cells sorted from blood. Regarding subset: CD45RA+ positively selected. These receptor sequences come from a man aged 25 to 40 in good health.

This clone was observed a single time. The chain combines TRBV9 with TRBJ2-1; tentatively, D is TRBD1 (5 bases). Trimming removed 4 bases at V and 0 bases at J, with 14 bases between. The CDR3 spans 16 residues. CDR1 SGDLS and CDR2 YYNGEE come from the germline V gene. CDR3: CASSPRPGISYNEQFF. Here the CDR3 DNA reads TGTGCCAGCAGCCCCCGTCCAGGGATCTCCTACAATGAGCAGTTCTTC.

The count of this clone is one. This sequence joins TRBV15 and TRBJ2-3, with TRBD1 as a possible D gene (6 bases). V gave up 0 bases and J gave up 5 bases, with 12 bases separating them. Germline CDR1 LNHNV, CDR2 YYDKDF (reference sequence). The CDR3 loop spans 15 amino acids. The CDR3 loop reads CATSRDPGAGDTQYF. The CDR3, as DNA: TGTGCCACCAGCAGAGACCCAGGGGCCGGAGATACGCAGTATTTT.

The CDR3 region is CASSQTSGRADEQFF. DNA for the CDR3: TGTGCCAGCAGCCAGACTAGCGGGAGGGCGGATGAGCAGTTCTTC. The rearrangement uses TRBV4-2 and TRBJ2-1; TRBD2 aligns across 14 bases. The CDR3 totals 15 residues. V lost 3 bases and J lost 8; bases outside the gene matches: 3. The V gene's germline CDR1 is LGHNA and CDR2 YNFKEQ.

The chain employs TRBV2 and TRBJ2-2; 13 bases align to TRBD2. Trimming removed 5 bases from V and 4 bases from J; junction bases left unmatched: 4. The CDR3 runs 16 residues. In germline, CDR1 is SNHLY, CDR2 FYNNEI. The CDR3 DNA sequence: TGTGCCAGCAGTTTACTAGCGGGAGGGTCCACCGGGGAGCTGTTTTTT. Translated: CASSLLAGGSTGELFF. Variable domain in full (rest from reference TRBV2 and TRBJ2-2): EPEVTQTPSHQVTQMGQEVILRCVPISNHLYFYWYRQILGQKVEFLVSFYNNEISEKSEIFDDQFSVERPDGSNFTLKIRSTKLEDSAMYFCASSLLAGGSTGELFFGEGSRLTVL.

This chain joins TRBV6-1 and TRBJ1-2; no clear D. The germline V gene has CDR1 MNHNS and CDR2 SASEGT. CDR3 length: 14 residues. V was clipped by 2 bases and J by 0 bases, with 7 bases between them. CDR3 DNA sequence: TGTGCCAGCAGTGAACGGCAACCTAACTATGGCTACACCTTC. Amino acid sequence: CASSERQPNYGYTF.

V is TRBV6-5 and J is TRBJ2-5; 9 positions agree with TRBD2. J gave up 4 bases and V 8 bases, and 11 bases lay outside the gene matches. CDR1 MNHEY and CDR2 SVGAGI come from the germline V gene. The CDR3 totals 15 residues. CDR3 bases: TGTGCCAGCGCCAGGGCGGGAGGGCCAGGAGAGACCCAGTACTTC. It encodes CASARAGGPGETQYF.

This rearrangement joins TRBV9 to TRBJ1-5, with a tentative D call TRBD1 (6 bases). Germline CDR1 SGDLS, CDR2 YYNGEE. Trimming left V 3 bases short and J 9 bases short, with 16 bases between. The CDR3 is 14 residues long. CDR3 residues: CASSAEPGQLPQHF. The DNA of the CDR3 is TGTGCCAGCAGCGCCGAACCGGGACAACTGCCCCAGCATTTT.

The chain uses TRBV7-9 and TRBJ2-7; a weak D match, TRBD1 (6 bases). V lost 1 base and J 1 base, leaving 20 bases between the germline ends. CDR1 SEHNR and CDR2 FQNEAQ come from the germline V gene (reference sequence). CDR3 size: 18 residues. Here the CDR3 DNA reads TGTGCCAGCAGCTTAGTGGGGGCTGGGCAGGGCAGATCCTACGAGCAGTACTTC. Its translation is CASSLVGAGQGRSYEQYF.

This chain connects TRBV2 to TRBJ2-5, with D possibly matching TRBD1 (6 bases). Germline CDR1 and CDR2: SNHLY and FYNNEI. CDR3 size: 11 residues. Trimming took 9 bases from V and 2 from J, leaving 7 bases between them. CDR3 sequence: CASTGQETQYF. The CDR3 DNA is TGTGCCAGTACAGGGCAAGAGACCCAGTACTTC.

The DNA of the CDR3 is TGTGCCAGCAGCCCATATGACAGATACACCGGGGAGCTGTTTTTT. This translates into CASSPYDRYTGELFF. This sequence joins TRBV5-5 and TRBJ2-2, with a tentative D call TRBD1 (5 bases). The CDR3 sequence is 15 residues long. The germline V gene encodes CDR1 SGHKS and CDR2 YYEKEE (reference sequence). V dropped 4 bases and J dropped 3 bases, with 13 bases sitting between them.

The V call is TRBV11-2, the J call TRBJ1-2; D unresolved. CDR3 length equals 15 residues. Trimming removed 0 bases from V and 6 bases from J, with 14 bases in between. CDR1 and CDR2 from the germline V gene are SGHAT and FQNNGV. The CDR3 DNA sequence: TGTGCCAGCAGCTTAGATCTTGCGAGGAACGATGGCTACACCTTC. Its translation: CASSLDLARNDGYTF.